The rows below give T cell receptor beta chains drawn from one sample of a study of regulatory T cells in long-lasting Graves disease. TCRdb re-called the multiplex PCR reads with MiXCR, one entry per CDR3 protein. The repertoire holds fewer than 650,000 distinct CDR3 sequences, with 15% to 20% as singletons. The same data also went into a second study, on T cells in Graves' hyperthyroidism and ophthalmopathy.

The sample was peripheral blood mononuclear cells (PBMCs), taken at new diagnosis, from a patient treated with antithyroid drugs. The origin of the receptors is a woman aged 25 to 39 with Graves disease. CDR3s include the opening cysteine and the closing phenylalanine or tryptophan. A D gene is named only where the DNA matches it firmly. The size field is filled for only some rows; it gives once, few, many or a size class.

CDR3 protein: CATRRDAGPTDTQYF
CDR3 DNA: TGTGCCACCCGGCGGGACGCGGGTCCCACAGATACGCAGTATTTT
V gene: TRBV6-2/TRBV6-3
J gene: TRBJ2-3
clone size: many
D gene: -
CDR3 length: 15

CDR3 protein: CASSLDYYSGNTIYF
CDR3 DNA: TGTGCCAGCTCACTCGATTACTATTCTGGAAACACCATATATTTT
V gene: TRBV18
J gene: TRBJ1-3
clone size: -
D gene: -
CDR3 length: 15

CDR3 protein: CASSLGALGAQETQYF
CDR3 DNA: TGCGCCAGCAGCTTGGGGGCCTTAGGGGCCCAAGAGACCCAGTACTTC
V gene: TRBV5-1
J gene: TRBJ2-5
clone size: few
D gene: -
CDR3 length: 16

CDR3 protein: CASSFLLTGTGELFF
CDR3 DNA: TGTGCCAGCAGTTTCCTCCTGACCGGCACCGGGGAGCTGTTTTTT
V gene: TRBV12-3/TRBV12-4
J gene: TRBJ2-2
clone size: many
D gene: -
CDR3 length: 15

CDR3 protein: CASRPGQAKEDYNSPLHF
CDR3 DNA: TGTGCCAGCAGACCCGGACAGGCGAAAGAAGACTATAATTCACCCCTCCACTTT
V gene: TRBV28
J gene: TRBJ1-6
clone size: many
D gene: TRBD1
CDR3 length: 18

CDR3 protein: CASSTGTGGASPLHF
CDR3 DNA: TGTGCCAGTAGTACCGGGACAGGGGGTGCTTCACCCCTCCACTTT
V gene: TRBV19
J gene: TRBJ1-6
clone size: -
D gene: TRBD1
CDR3 length: 15

CDR3 protein: CASSVASGRTNEQFF
CDR3 DNA: TGTGCCAGCAGTGTAGCCAGCGGGAGGACTAATGAGCAGTTCTTC
V gene: TRBV2
J gene: TRBJ2-1
clone size: many
D gene: TRBD2
CDR3 length: 15

CDR3 protein: CASNLAGGPETQYF
CDR3 DNA: TGTGCCAGCAATCTAGCGGGAGGGCCAGAGACCCAGTACTTC
V gene: TRBV12-3/TRBV12-4
J gene: TRBJ2-5
clone size: few
D gene: TRBD2
CDR3 length: 14

CDR3 protein: CSAVITDTQYF
CDR3 DNA: TGCAGCGCAGTTATCACAGATACGCAGTATTTT
V gene: TRBV29-1
J gene: TRBJ2-3
clone size: -
D gene: -
CDR3 length: 11

CDR3 protein: CASRQQGGNTEAFF
CDR3 DNA: TGTGCCAGCAGACAACAGGGCGGGAACACTGAAGCTTTCTTT
V gene: TRBV7-2
J gene: TRBJ1-1
clone size: many
D gene: -
CDR3 length: 14

CDR3 protein: CASSLWILATSDTQYF
CDR3 DNA: TGCGCCAGCAGCCTCTGGATACTAGCGACTTCAGATACGCAGTATTTT
V gene: TRBV5-1
J gene: TRBJ2-3
clone size: few
D gene: TRBD2
CDR3 length: 16